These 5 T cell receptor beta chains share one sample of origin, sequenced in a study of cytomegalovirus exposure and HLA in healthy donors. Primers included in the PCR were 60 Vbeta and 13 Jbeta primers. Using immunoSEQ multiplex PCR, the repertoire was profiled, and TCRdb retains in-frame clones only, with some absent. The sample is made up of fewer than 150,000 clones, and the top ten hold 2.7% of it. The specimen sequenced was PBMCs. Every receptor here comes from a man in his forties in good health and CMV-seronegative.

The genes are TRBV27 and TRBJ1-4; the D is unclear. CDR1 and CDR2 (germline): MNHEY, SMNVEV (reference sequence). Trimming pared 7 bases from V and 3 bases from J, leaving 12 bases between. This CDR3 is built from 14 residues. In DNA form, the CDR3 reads TGTGCCAGCAATCAAGTAGGAGCTAATGAAAAACTGTTTTTT. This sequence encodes CASNQVGANEKLFF.

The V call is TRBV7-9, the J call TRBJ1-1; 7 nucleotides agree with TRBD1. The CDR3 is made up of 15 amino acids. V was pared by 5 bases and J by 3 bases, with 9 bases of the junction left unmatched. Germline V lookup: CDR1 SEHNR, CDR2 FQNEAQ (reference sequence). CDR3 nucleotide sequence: TGTGCCAGCAGCCTTGACAGGGTCGGGGACACTGAAGCTTTCTTT. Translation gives CASSLDRVGDTEAFF. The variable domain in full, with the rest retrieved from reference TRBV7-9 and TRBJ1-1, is DTGVSQNPRHKITKRGQNVTFRCDPISEHNRLYWYRQTLGQGPEFLTYFQNEAQLEKSRLLSDRFSAERPKGSFSTLEIQRTEQGDSAMYLCASSLDRVGDTEAFFGQGTRLTVV.

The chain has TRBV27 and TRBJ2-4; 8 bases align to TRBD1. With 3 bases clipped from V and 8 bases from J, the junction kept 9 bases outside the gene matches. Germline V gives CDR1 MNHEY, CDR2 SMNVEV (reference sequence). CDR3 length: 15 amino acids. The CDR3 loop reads CASSLFQGAGYIQYF. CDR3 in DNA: TGTGCCAGCAGTTTGTTTCAGGGGGCGGGATACATTCAGTACTTC.

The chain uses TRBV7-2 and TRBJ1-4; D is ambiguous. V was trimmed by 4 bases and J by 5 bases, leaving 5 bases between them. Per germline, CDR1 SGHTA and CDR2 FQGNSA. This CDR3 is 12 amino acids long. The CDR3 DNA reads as TGTGCCAGCAGCTCCCTAAATGAAAAACTGTTTTTT. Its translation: CASSSLNEKLFF.

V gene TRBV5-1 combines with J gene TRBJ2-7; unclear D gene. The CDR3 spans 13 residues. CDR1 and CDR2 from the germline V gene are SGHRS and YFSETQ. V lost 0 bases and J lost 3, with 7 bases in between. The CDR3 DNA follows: TGCGCCAGCAGCTTGGGACAACACTACGAGCAGTACTTC. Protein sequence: CASSLGQHYEQYF.